Below, 15 T cell receptor beta chains from the same sample are listed, as sequenced in a study of T cell responses to AZD1222 COVID-19 vaccine. The method was immunoSEQ multiplex PCR; TCRdb's version includes in-frame clones alone and lacks a portion of them. This table holds about 86,000 clones, more than 75% found once. This specimen was peripheral blood, taken on day 0 of AZD1222 vaccination. Receptors were obtained from an adult in good health.

The chain recombines TRBV6-2 or TRBV6-3 with TRBJ2-7, with 10 bases fitting TRBD2. The J segment lost 4 bases and the V segment lost 6 bases, leaving 6 bases of the junction unmatched. This CDR3 comprises 14 residues. CDR1 is MNHEY, CDR2 SVGEGT, per germline. The CDR3 sequence: CASSPGLAQYEQYF. CDR3 DNA: TGTGCCAGCAGCCCGGGACTAGCGCAGTACGAGCAGTACTTC.

The chain employs TRBV6-2 or TRBV6-3 and TRBJ2-5; D gene unclear. The CDR3 sequence is 14 residues long. V was trimmed by 6 bases and J by 1 base, leaving 12 bases between them. Looked up from germline, CDR1 is MNHEY and CDR2 is SVGEGT. The DNA for the CDR3 is TGTGCCAGCAGCGCGTGGGGATCCCAAGAGACCCAGTACTTC. It is translated as CASSAWGSQETQYF.

The V and J genes are TRBV10-2 and TRBJ2-1; D not certain. Trimming pared 0 bases from V and 5 bases from J, leaving 5 bases between. Germline values: CDR1 WSHSY, CDR2 SAAADI. CDR3 length: 13 residues. The CDR3 DNA is TGCGCCAGCAGTGAGTCCCCCAACAATGAGCAGTTCTTC. It specifies CASSESPNNEQFF.

This clone has more than one count but fewer than ten. The rearrangement uses TRBV11-2 and TRBJ1-2; no definite D call. V was trimmed by 8 bases and J by 4 bases, leaving 20 bases between them. The CDR3 covers 15 residues. Germline V gene sequence: CDR1 SGHAT, CDR2 FQNNGV. The chain's CDR3 is CASSPEAGGRYGYTF. The CDR3 DNA sequence: TGTGCCAGCTCTCCCGAGGCGGGCGGTCGCTATGGCTACACCTTC.

As to this clone: This same CDR3 is encoded by further DNA sequences in the sample. The CDR3 nucleotides read TGTGCCAGCAGCTTAGTGGCAGGAGCCTACGAGCAGTACTTC. Its translation is CASSLVAGAYEQYF. The chain joins TRBV7-8 to TRBJ2-7; the D is unclear. Germline CDR1 and CDR2: SGHVS and FQNEAQ. This CDR3 has 14 amino acids. Trimming shortened V by 1 base and J by 2 bases, and 9 bases separated the two germline ends.

V is TRBV3-1 (or the pseudogene TRBV3-2) and J is TRBJ1-2; 7 positions match TRBD1. J lost 4 bases, V lost 4 bases, and 9 bases had no gene match. The CDR3 covers 15 residues. Germline V gene lookup returns CDR1 LGHDT and CDR2 YNNKEL (reference sequence). As DNA, the CDR3 is TGTGCCAGCAGCCCTAACACAGGGGCGGGCTATGGCTACACCTTC. Its protein is CASSPNTGAGYGYTF.

V gene TRBV9 combines with J gene TRBJ1-1; possible D gene TRBD1, 5 bases. The CDR3 has 14 amino acids. V lost 2 bases to trimming and J lost 0 bases, with 8 bases between them. Germline lookup yields CDR1 SGDLS and CDR2 YYNGEE. The CDR3 region has the DNA TGTGCCAGCAGCGTGACAGCTATGAACACTGAAGCTTTCTTT. Its protein product is CASSVTAMNTEAFF.

This clone has a single count. V gene TRBV28 combines with J gene TRBJ2-5, with D unclear. Per the germline V gene, CDR1 is MDHEN and CDR2 is SYDVKM. This CDR3 is built from 16 residues. V was pared by 5 bases and J by 5 bases, with 21 bases between. DNA for the CDR3: TGTGCCAGCAGTCCACTACCCGGGCCCGGCCGGGAGACCCAGTACTTC. Protein: CASSPLPGPGRETQYF.

This rearrangement joins TRBV10-3 to TRBJ2-7, with 7 bases lining up with TRBD2. V shed 8 bases and J 6 bases; nucleotides not matched to a gene: 10. The CDR3 covers 13 residues. The V gene's germline CDR1 is ENHRY and CDR2 SYGVKD. Here the CDR3 reads CAIAAGDFGEQYF. The CDR3 coding sequence is TGTGCCATCGCGGCGGGAGACTTTGGCGAGCAGTACTTC.

J is TRBJ2-7 and V is TRBV18, with D perhaps TRBD2 (5 bases). Germline V lookup: CDR1 KGHSH, CDR2 LQKENI. V lost 4 bases and J lost 2, with 9 bases in between. The CDR3 is made up of 13 amino acids. In DNA, the CDR3 is TGTGCCAGCTCACTAGCCGGGACCTACGAGCAGTACTTC. Its protein product is CASSLAGTYEQYF.

This chain connects TRBV19 to TRBJ2-2, with TRBD2 as a possible D gene (6 bases). The CDR3 spans 15 residues. CDR1 LNHDA and CDR2 SQIVND come from the germline V gene (reference sequence). The V and J ends lost 3 bases and 0 bases respectively, with 8 bases between them. The CDR3 loop is CASSIAGPNTGELFF. DNA for the CDR3: TGTGCCAGTAGTATTGCGGGGCCGAACACCGGGGAGCTGTTTTTT.

The rearrangement uses TRBV7-2 and TRBJ2-7; D might be TRBD2 (5 bases). Germline V gives CDR1 SGHTA, CDR2 FQGNSA. V lost 2 bases to trimming and J lost 3 bases, with 14 bases between them. The CDR3 sequence is 15 residues long. CDR3: CASSLLAAHLYEQYF. DNA for the CDR3: TGTGCCAGCAGCTTACTAGCCGCCCACCTCTACGAGCAGTACTTC. The whole variable domain, filled in from reference TRBV7-2 and TRBJ2-7, reads GAGVSQSPSNKVTEKGKDVELRCDPISGHTALYWYRQSLGQGLEFLIYFQGNSAPDKSGLPSDRFSAERTGGSVSTLTIQRTQQEDSAVYLCASSLLAAHLYEQYFGPGTRLTVT.

V gene TRBV3-1 (or the pseudogene TRBV3-2) combines with J gene TRBJ2-5, with TRBD2 as a possible D gene (5 bases). Trimming took 2 bases from V and 2 from J, leaving 12 bases between them. This CDR3 has 15 residues. Per the germline V gene, CDR1 is LGHDT and CDR2 is YNNKEL (reference sequence). CDR3: CASSQYVAIQETQYF. The DNA for the CDR3 is TGTGCCAGCAGCCAATATGTAGCGATACAAGAGACCCAGTACTTC.

The J gene is TRBJ2-1, the V gene TRBV7-2; 9 bases line up with TRBD2. V trimming: 5 bases; J trimming: 7 bases; junction bases outside the gene matches: 15. The CDR3 is made up of 17 amino acids. Per the germline V gene, CDR1 is SGHTA and CDR2 is FQGNSA. CDR3 sequence: CASSPSGLAGRMNEQFF. As DNA, the CDR3 is TGTGCCAGCAGCCCTTCCGGTCTAGCGGGAAGGATGAATGAGCAGTTCTTC.

The chain joins TRBV6-6 to TRBJ2-7; D remains ambiguous. Per germline, CDR1 MNHNY and CDR2 SVGAGI (reference sequence). The CDR3 length is 16 residues. V gave up 4 bases and J gave up 2 bases, with 18 bases separating them. The chain's CDR3 is CASSLGGFVEPYEQYF. As DNA, the CDR3 is TGTGCCAGCAGTTTGGGTGGTTTCGTGGAGCCCTACGAGCAGTACTTC.